This passage covers 24 T cell receptor beta chains from one sample sequenced in a study of post-analysis software for immune sequencing data. Study-level findings and limits: In patients, about 5 TRBV segments were more frequent than in controls, with TRBV5-6, TRBV5-1 and TRBV20-1 among them.

No antigen has been assigned to these receptors. Unique-molecular-identifier-tagged TCR beta cDNA libraries were used. MiXCR was run by TCRdb on the PCR reads, yielding one entry per CDR3 protein. The sample shows hundreds of thousands of distinct CDR3 sequences, around 33% of them seen only once. The material sequenced was blood. The receptors here all came from a girl aged 10-17 years with multiple sclerosis.

V is TRBV5-1 and J is TRBJ2-7; a weak D match, TRBD2 (6 bases). The V gene lost 4 bases and the J gene lost 3 bases, with 20 bases spanning the gap. Germline assignment: CDR1 SGHRS and CDR2 YFSETQ. There are 16 residues in the CDR3. The CDR3 loop reads CASSLIAGTGDYEQYF. CDR3 nucleotides: TGCGCCAGCAGCCTTATCGCCGGGACGGGGGACTACGAGCAGTACTTC.

In its sample, this clonotype was seen a few times. The CDR3 spells CASSQEFSIGYTF. CDR3 in DNA: TGCGCCAGCAGCCAAGAATTTAGTATCGGCTACACCTTC. The chain carries TRBV4-1 and TRBJ1-2; no reliable D call. The V gene's germline CDR1 is MGHRA and CDR2 YSYEKL. The length of the CDR3 is 13 residues. The V gene lost 0 bases and the J gene lost 8 bases, with 10 bases spanning the gap.

The rearrangement joins TRBV18 to TRBJ2-7, with D possibly TRBD2 on 6 matching bases. The V and J ends lost 2 bases and 3 bases respectively, with 11 bases between them. The CDR3 covers 14 residues. Germline V gene data show CDR1 as KGHSH and CDR2 as LQKENI. As DNA, the CDR3 is TGTGCCAGCTCACCAGGGGGGACGGGCTACGAGCAGTACTTC. This translates into CASSPGGTGYEQYF.

There are a few counts of this clonotype. The rearrangement uses TRBV5-1 and TRBJ1-1; 7 nucleotides match TRBD1. The V and J ends lost 5 bases and 1 base, in that order; junction bases with no gene match: 5. This CDR3 has 14 residues. From germline, CDR1 is SGHRS and CDR2 YFSETQ. CDR3 bases: TGCGCCAGCAGTCGGGACAGTCAGAACACTGAAGCTTTCTTT. It is translated as CASSRDSQNTEAFF.

This clonotype was counted between two and nine times. The gene calls are TRBV28 and TRBJ2-7; 8 bases agree with TRBD1. The ends lost 8 bases at V and 6 bases at J; junction bases unmatched: 15. Looked up from germline, CDR1 is MDHEN and CDR2 is SYDVKM. CDR3 length equals 15 residues. This CDR3 reads CASAPPGGNRREQYF. CDR3 DNA: TGTGCCAGCGCCCCCCCAGGGGGCAATCGGCGCGAGCAGTACTTC.

The chain carries TRBV25-1 and TRBJ2-1, with a possible D match to TRBD2 (6 bases). The CDR3 is made up of 13 amino acids. Trimming removed 4 bases from V and 3 bases from J, with 7 bases in between. Germline lookup yields CDR1 MGHDK and CDR2 SYGVNS. The CDR3: CASSADYYNEQFF. The CDR3 DNA reads as TGTGCCAGCAGTGCGGACTACTACAATGAGCAGTTCTTC.

This clonotype was seen only a few times. V is TRBV9 and J is TRBJ2-5; 10 bases line up with TRBD2. Germline V gene sequence: CDR1 SGDLS, CDR2 YYNGEE. The CDR3 has 17 residues. V was clipped by 0 bases and J by 2 bases; unmatched bases: 7. CDR3 region: CASSVGKLAGPQETQYF. CDR3 sequence (DNA): TGTGCCAGCAGCGTAGGTAAACTAGCGGGACCACAAGAGACCCAGTACTTC.

This clonotype came up a few times. The chain recombines TRBV29-1 with TRBJ2-5; D may be TRBD2 (5 bases). This CDR3 is 16 amino acids long. Trimming removed 6 bases at V and 2 bases at J, with 22 bases between. Germline V gives CDR1 SQVTM, CDR2 ANQGSEA. CDR3 in amino acids: CSVLRERPPVQETQYF. The CDR3 bases are TGCAGCGTACTGAGGGAGCGTCCGCCCGTTCAAGAGACCCAGTACTTC.

This clonotype was recorded a few times. V gene TRBV12-3 or TRBV12-4 combines with J gene TRBJ2-1; 8 bases map to TRBD1. The CDR3 totals 15 residues. Losses at the gene ends were 1 base for V and 6 bases for J; bases not matched to a gene: 5. The CDR3 DNA reads as TGTGCCAGCAGTTTAGAAGGGACAGGACGCAATGAGCAGTTCTTC. Translated, it gives CASSLEGTGRNEQFF.

The chain joins TRBV6-2 or TRBV6-3 to TRBJ1-5, with 11 bases identical to TRBD1. J gave up 5 bases and V 0 bases, and 6 bases lay outside the gene matches. The length of the CDR3 is 17 residues. CDR1 and CDR2 from the germline V gene are MNHEY and SVGEGT. The CDR3 protein is CASSYSMGGQGDQPQHF. CDR3 DNA sequence: TGTGCCAGCAGTTACTCGATGGGGGGACAGGGGGATCAGCCCCAGCATTTT.

The chain links TRBV7-8 to TRBJ2-1, with D possibly being TRBD1 or TRBD2 (5 bases each). V was cut by 1 base and J by 2 bases, with 15 bases left in between. Germline V gene lookup returns CDR1 SGHVS and CDR2 FQNEAQ. This CDR3 spans 17 amino acids. CDR3 sequence reads: CASSLDLGATTYNEQFF. The DNA of the CDR3 is TGTGCCAGCAGCTTAGATCTAGGGGCGACTACCTACAATGAGCAGTTCTTC.

This clonotype was observed a few times. The V call is TRBV12-3 or TRBV12-4, the J call TRBJ2-7; 14 bases fit TRBD2. V lost 5 bases, J lost 1 base, and 4 bases stayed unmatched. This CDR3 is built from 16 residues. The CDR3 reads CASSLGLAGGSYEQYF. CDR3 sequence (DNA): TGTGCCAGCAGTCTCGGACTAGCGGGGGGATCCTACGAGCAGTACTTC.

The V and J genes are TRBV4-3 and TRBJ1-2, with 8 positions matching TRBD1. The germline V gene has CDR1 LGHNA and CDR2 YSLEER. The CDR3 runs to 15 residues. The V and J ends lost 0 bases and 8 bases, in that order; junction bases with no gene match: 8. CDR3 in amino acids: CASSQDYVRGLGYTF. The DNA for the CDR3 is TGCGCCAGCAGCCAAGATTACGTCAGGGGGCTCGGCTACACCTTC.

The V and J genes are TRBV15 and TRBJ1-2; possible D gene TRBD1, 5 bases. Deletions cut 4 bases from V and 0 bases from J, with 12 bases between. Per the germline V gene, CDR1 is LNHNV and CDR2 is YYDKDF (reference sequence). This CDR3 spans 15 amino acids. This CDR3 is CATSKADTPNYGYTF. CDR3 sequence (DNA): TGTGCCACCAGCAAAGCGGACACTCCTAACTATGGCTACACCTTC.

This clonotype has more than one count but fewer than ten. V and J are TRBV3-1 and TRBJ2-1, with a tentative D call TRBD2 (7 bases). Trimming stripped 6 bases from V and 8 bases from J, with 17 bases between. The CDR3 is made up of 14 amino acids. The V gene's germline CDR1 is LGHDT and CDR2 YNNKEL (reference sequence). The CDR3: CASRKRGGGDEQFF. In DNA form, the CDR3 reads TGTGCCAGCAGAAAAAGGGGGGGCGGGGATGAGCAGTTCTTC.

Only a few counts were recorded for this clonotype. A read error may explain this, as a much larger clone is one base away. This rearrangement joins TRBV6-5 to TRBJ2-6; weak D call: TRBD1 (5 bases). Germline-derived CDR1 and CDR2 are MNHEY and SVGAGI. The CDR3 runs 13 residues. Here the CDR3 reads CASSLSGANVRTF. Here the CDR3 DNA reads TGTGCCAGCAGTTTAAGTGGGGCCAACGTCCGGACTTTC.

This clonotype has just a few counts. This chain uses TRBV9 with TRBJ2-3, with a weak D call TRBD2 (7 bases). V was trimmed by 4 bases and J by 0 bases, leaving 18 bases between them. Germline values: CDR1 SGDLS, CDR2 YYNGEE. The CDR3 covers 17 residues. The CDR3: CASSFGRTAASTDTQYF. Written as DNA, the CDR3 is TGTGCCAGCAGCTTCGGGAGGACAGCTGCTAGCACAGATACGCAGTATTTT.

V gene TRBV5-1 combines with J gene TRBJ2-5; D ambiguous. The CDR3 is made up of 15 amino acids. Germline V CDR1 and CDR2: SGHRS, YFSETQ. V was shortened by 0 bases and J by 5 bases, with 14 bases between the two germline ends. The CDR3 nucleotides read TGCGCCAGCAGCTTGGCCGAAACAGCATGGGAGACCCAGTACTTC. Its protein is CASSLAETAWETQYF.

The gene calls are TRBV5-5 and TRBJ2-1, with D perhaps matching TRBD1 or TRBD2 (5 bases each). Germline values: CDR1 SGHKS, CDR2 YYEKEE (reference sequence). This CDR3 region has 16 residues. The germline V and J ends were trimmed by 4 bases and 7 bases, with 21 bases remaining between them. CDR3: CASSPSPGTLGNEQFF. DNA of the CDR3: TGTGCCAGCAGCCCGAGCCCCGGGACCCTAGGAAATGAGCAGTTCTTC.

About this clonotype itself: At one boundary the junction diverges from the germline segment, which might be a read error. The chain has TRBV6-6 and TRBJ1-1; TRBD1 matches 9 bases. Germline V lookup: CDR1 MNHNY, CDR2 SVGAGI (reference sequence). CDR3 length equals 13 residues. The CDR3 nucleotides are TGTGCCAGCTGGGACAGGGAAAACACTGGAGCTTTCTTT. Residues: CASWDRENTGAFF.

This sequence joins TRBV7-6 and TRBJ2-7; a weak D match, TRBD2 (6 bases). Between the trimmed V and J ends, which lost 3 bases and 1 base, there was a span of 13 bases. The CDR3 has 15 residues. Germline values: CDR1 SGHVS, CDR2 FNYEAQ. The CDR3 protein is CASSLGDLASYEQYF. CDR3 coding DNA: TGTGCCAGCAGCTTGGGGGACTTGGCTTCCTACGAGCAGTACTTC.

This clonotype was observed a few times. This chain uses TRBV6-5 with TRBJ1-4, with D unresolved. This CDR3 has 16 amino acids. Germline V gene sequence: CDR1 MNHEY, CDR2 SVGAGI. V lost 0 bases to trimming and J lost 0 bases, with 8 bases between them. Written as DNA, the CDR3 is TGTGCCAGCAGTTACTCTCCGGGATCAACTAATGAAAAACTGTTTTTT. Amino acids: CASSYSPGSTNEKLFF.

The chain recombines TRBV20-1 with TRBJ2-6; no definite D call. This CDR3 has 16 amino acids. With 6 bases removed from V and 1 base from J, the gap between germline ends came to 16 bases. Germline loops: CDR1 DFQATT, CDR2 SNEGSKA (reference sequence). The CDR3 region is CSAIGTASSGANVLTF. DNA for the CDR3: TGCAGTGCCATAGGAACAGCCTCATCTGGGGCCAACGTCCTGACTTTC.

This clonotype was found a few times. The chain uses TRBV6-2 or TRBV6-3 and TRBJ2-3; weak D call: TRBD1 (6 bases). Germline V gene data show CDR1 as MNHEY and CDR2 as SVGEGT. This CDR3 region has 15 residues. The V gene lost 5 bases and the J gene lost 2 bases, with 14 bases spanning the gap. The CDR3: CASSGYGQHTDTQYF. The CDR3, as DNA: TGTGCCAGCAGTGGTTACGGACAGCACACAGATACGCAGTATTTT.